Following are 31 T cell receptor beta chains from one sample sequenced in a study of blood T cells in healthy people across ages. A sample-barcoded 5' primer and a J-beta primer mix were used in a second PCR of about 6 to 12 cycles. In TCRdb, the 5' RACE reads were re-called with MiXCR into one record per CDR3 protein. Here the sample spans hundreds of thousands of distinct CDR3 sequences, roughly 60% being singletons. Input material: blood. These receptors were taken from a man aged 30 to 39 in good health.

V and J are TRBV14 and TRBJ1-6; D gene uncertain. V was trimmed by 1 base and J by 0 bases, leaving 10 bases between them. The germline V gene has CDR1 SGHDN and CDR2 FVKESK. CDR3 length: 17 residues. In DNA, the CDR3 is TGTGCCAGCAGCCAAGCTAGTGGGAGCTCCTATAATTCACCCCTCCACTTT. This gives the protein CASSQASGSSYNSPLHF. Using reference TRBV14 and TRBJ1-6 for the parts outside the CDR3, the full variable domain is EAGVTQFPSHSVIEKGQTVTLRCDPISGHDNLYWYRRVMGKEIKFLLHFVKESKQDESGMPNNRFLAERTGGTYSTLKVQPAELEDSGVYFCASSQASGSSYNSPLHFGNGTRLTVT.

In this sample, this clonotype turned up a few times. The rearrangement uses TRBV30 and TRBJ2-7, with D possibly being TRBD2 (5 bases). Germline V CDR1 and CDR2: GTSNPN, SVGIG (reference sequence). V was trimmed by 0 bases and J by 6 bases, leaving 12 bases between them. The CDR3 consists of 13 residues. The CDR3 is CAWSVVTTGEQYF. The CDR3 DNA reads TGTGCCTGGAGTGTAGTGACTACGGGCGAGCAGTACTTC.

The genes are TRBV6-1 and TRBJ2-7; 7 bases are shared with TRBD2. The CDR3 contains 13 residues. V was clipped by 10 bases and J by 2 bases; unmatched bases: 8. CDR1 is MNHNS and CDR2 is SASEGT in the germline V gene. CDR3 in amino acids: CATAGTKTYEQYF. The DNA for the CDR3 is TGTGCCACCGCCGGGACTAAGACCTACGAGCAGTACTTC.

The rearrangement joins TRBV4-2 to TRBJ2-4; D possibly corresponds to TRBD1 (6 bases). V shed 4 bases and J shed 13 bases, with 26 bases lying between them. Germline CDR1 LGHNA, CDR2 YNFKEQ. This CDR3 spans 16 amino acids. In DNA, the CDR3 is TGTGCCAGCAGCCGAACTACAGGGTCCGCCGTTGAAGAGCAGTACTTC. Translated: CASSRTTGSAVEEQYF.

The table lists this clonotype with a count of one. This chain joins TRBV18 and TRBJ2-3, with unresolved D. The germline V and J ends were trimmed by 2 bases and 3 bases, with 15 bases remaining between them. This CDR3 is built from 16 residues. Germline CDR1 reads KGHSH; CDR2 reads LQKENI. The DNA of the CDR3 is TGTGCCAGCTCACCAAGGCACACAACCGGGACAGATACGCAGTATTTT. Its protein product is CASSPRHTTGTDTQYF.

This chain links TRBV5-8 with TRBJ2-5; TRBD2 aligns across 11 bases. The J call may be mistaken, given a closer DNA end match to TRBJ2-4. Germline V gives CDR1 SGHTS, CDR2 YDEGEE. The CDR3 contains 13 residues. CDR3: CASSTSGSHIQYF. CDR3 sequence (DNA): TGTGCCAGCAGTACTAGCGGGAGTCACATTCAGTACTTC.

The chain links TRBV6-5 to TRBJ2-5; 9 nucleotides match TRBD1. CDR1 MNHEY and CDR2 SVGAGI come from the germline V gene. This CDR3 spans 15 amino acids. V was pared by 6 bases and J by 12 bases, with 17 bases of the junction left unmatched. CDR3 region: CASSFSHTGTGNEYF. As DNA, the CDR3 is TGTGCCAGCAGCTTCAGCCACACCGGGACAGGGAATGAGTACTTC.

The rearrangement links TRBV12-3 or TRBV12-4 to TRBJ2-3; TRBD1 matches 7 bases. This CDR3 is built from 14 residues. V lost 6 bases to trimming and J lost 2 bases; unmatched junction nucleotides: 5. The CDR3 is CASSQGVITDTQYF. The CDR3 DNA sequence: TGTGCCAGCAGCCAGGGGGTCATCACAGATACGCAGTATTTT.

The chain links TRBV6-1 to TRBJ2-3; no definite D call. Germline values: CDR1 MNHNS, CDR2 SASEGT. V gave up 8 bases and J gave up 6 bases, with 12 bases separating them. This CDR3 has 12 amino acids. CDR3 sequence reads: CASLSLGDTQYF. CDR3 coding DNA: TGTGCCAGCCTTTCCCTGGGGGATACGCAGTATTTT.

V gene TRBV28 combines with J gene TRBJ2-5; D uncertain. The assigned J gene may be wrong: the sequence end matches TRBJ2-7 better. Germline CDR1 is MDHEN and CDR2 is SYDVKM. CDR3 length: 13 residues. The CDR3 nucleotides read TGTGCCAGCACTGGACCGCCAGCCTTCGAGCAGTACTTC. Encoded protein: CASTGPPAFEQYF.

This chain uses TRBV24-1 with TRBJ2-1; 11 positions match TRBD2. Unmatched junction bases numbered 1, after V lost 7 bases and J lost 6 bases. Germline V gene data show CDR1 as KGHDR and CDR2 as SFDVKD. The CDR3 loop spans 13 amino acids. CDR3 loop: CATRLAGGNEQFF. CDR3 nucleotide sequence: TGTGCCACCAGGCTAGCGGGAGGCAATGAGCAGTTCTTC.

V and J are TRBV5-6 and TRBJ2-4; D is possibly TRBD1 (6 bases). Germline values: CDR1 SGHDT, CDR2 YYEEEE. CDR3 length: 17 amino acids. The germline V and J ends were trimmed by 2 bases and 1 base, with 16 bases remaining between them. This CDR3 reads CASSFEFPRGAKNIQYF. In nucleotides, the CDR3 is TGTGCCAGCAGCTTTGAATTCCCGAGGGGGGCCAAAAACATTCAGTACTTC.

The CDR3 DNA sequence: TGTGCCAGCAGCCAAGCTCTCGCGGGGCATAGGGACGATTACGAGCAGTACTTC. It specifies CASSQALAGHRDDYEQYF. V is TRBV14 and J is TRBJ2-7, with a possible D match to TRBD2 (6 bases). The length of the CDR3 is 18 residues. Germline V lookup: CDR1 SGHDN, CDR2 FVKESK. The V and J ends lost 1 base and 4 bases respectively, with 23 bases between them.

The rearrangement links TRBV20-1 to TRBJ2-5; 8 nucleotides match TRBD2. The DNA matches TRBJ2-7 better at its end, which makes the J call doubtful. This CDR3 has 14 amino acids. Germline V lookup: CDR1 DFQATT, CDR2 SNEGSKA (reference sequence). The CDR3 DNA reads TGCAGTGCTCCAAAAGCGGGAGAGGGCCCCGAGCAGTACTTC. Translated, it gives CSAPKAGEGPEQYF.

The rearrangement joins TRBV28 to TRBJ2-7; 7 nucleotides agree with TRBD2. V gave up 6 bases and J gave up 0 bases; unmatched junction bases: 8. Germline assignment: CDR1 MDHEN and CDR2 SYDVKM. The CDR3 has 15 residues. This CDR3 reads CASSTTGGNSYEQYF. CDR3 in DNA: TGTGCCAGCAGCACGACGGGGGGAAACTCCTACGAGCAGTACTTC.

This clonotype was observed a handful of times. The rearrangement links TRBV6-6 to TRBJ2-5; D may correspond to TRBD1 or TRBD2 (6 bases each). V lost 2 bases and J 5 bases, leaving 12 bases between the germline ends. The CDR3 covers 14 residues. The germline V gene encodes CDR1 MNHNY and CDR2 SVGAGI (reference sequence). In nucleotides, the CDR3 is TGTGCCAGCAGTTACCGGGGGCAAGGGGAGACCCAGTACTTC. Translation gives CASSYRGQGETQYF.

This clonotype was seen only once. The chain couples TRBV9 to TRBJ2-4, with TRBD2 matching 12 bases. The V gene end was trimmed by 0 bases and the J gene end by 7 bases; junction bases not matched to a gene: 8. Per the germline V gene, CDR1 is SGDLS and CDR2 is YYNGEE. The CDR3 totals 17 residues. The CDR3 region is CASSVGLAGVRGNIQYF. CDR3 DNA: TGTGCCAGCAGCGTAGGACTAGCGGGAGTAAGGGGGAACATTCAGTACTTC.

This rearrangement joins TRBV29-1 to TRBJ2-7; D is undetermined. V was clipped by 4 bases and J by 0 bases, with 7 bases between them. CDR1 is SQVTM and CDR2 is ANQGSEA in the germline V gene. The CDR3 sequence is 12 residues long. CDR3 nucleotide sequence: TGCAGCGTTGGCACCAGCTCCTACGAGCAGTACTTC. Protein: CSVGTSSYEQYF.

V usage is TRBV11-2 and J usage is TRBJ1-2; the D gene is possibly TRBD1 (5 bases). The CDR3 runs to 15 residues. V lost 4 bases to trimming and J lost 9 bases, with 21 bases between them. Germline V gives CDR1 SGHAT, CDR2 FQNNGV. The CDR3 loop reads CASSSRNGAPRSYTF. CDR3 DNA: TGTGCCAGCAGCTCGCGAAACGGGGCGCCCAGGAGCTACACCTTC.

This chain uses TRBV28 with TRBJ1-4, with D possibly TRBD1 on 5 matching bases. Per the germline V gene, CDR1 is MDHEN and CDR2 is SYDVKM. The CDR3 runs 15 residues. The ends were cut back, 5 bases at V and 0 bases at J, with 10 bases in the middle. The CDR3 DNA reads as TGTGCCAGCAGTGTCCGGGGGGCAACTAATGAAAAACTGTTTTTT. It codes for CASSVRGATNEKLFF.

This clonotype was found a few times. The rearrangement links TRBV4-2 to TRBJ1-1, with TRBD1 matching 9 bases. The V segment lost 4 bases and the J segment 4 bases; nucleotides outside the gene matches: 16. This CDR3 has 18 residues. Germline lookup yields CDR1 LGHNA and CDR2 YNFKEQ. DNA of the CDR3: TGTGCCAGCAGCCTTGGGACAGGGAATTATGGGGGAGGCACTGAAGCTTTCTTT. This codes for CASSLGTGNYGGGTEAFF.

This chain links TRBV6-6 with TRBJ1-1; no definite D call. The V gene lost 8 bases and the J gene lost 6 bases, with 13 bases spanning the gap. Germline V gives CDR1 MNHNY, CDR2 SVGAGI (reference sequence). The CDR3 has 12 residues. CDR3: CASHLWAAEAFF. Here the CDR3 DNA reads TGTGCCAGCCATCTGTGGGCCGCTGAAGCTTTCTTT.

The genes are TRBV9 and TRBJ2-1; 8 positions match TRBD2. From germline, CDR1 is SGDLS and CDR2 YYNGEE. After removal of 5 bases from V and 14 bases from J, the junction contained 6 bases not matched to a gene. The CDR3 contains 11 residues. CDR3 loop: CASSPGLVEFF. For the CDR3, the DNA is TGTGCCAGCAGTCCGGGACTAGTAGAGTTCTTC.

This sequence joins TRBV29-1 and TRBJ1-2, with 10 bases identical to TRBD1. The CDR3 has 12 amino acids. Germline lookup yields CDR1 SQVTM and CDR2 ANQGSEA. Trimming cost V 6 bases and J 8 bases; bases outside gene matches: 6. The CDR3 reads CSVRQGARGYTF. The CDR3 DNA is TGCAGCGTCCGACAGGGGGCAAGGGGCTACACCTTC.

For the CDR3, the DNA is TGTGCCTGGAATCAGCCACGAGTCGAGCAGTACTTC. This codes for CAWNQPRVEQYF. J is TRBJ2-5 and V is TRBV30; D call uncertain. The end of the DNA aligns better with TRBJ2-7, so the J call may be wrong. In germline, CDR1 is GTSNPN, CDR2 SVGIG (reference sequence). The CDR3 has 12 amino acids.

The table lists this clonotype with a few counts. The CDR3 spells CASSYKTGRSYEQYF. Here the CDR3 DNA reads TGTGCCAGCAGTTACAAGACAGGGAGATCCTACGAGCAGTACTTC. The chain recombines TRBV6-2 or TRBV6-3 with TRBJ2-7; TRBD1 aligns across 7 bases. Germline lookup yields CDR1 MNHEY and CDR2 SVGEGT. V trimming: 2 bases; J trimming: 1 base; junction bases outside the gene matches: 5. This CDR3 is 15 amino acids long.

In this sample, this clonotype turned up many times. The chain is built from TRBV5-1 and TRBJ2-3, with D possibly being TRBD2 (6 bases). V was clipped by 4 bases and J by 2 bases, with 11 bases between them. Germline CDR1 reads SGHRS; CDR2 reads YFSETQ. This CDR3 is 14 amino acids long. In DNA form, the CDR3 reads TGCGCCAGCAGCGAGGGGACTGACACAGATACGCAGTATTTT. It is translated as CASSEGTDTDTQYF.

CDR3 sequence reads: CAIREVYGYTF. CDR3 DNA sequence: TGTGCCATCAGGGAGGTGTATGGCTACACCTTC. V gene TRBV10-3 combines with J gene TRBJ1-2; D gene unclear. The CDR3 loop spans 11 amino acids. CDR1 and CDR2 from the germline V gene are ENHRY and SYGVKD. V lost 6 bases to trimming and J lost 5 bases, with 7 bases between them.

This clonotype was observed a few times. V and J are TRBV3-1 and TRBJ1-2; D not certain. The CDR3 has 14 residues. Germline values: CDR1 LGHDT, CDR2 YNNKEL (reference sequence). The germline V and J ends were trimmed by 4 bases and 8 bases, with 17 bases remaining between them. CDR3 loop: CASSPRIPSKGYTF. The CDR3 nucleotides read TGTGCCAGCAGCCCGCGTATACCCTCAAAGGGCTACACCTTC.

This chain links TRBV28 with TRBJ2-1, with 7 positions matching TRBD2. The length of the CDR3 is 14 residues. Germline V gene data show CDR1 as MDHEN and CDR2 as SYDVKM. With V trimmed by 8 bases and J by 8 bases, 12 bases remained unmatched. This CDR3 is CASGYRGVTDEQFF. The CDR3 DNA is TGTGCCAGCGGCTATCGGGGGGTGACCGATGAGCAGTTCTTC.

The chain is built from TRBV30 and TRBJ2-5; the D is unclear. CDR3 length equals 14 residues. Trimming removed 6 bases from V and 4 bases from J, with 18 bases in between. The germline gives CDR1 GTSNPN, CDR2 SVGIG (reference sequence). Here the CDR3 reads CACHTRSVGETQYF. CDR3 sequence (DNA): TGTGCCTGTCATACTCGGAGTGTCGGAGAGACCCAGTACTTC.